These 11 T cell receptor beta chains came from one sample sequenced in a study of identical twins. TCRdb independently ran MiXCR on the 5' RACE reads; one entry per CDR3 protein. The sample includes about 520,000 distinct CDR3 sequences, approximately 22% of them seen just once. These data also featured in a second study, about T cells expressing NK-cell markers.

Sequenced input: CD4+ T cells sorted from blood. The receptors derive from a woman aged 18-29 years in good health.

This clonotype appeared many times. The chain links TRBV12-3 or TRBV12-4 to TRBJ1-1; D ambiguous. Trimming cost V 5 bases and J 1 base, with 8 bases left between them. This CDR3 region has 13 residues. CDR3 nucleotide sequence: TGTGCCAGCAGTCTGAGCGGGAACACTGAAGCTTTCTTT. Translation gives CASSLSGNTEAFF.

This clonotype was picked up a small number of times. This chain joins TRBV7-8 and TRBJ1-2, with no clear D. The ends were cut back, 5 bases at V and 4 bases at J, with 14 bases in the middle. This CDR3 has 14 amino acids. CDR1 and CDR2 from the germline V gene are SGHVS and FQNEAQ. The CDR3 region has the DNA TGTGCCAGCAGCCCTCATGGGAAGTTCTATGGCTACACCTTC. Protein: CASSPHGKFYGYTF.

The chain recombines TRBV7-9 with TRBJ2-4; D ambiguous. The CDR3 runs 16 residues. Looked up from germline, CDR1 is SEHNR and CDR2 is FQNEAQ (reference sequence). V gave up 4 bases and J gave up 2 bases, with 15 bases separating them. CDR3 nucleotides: TGTGCCAGCAGCTCACCCACCCGAGTGACCAAAAACATTCAGTACTTC. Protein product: CASSSPTRVTKNIQYF.

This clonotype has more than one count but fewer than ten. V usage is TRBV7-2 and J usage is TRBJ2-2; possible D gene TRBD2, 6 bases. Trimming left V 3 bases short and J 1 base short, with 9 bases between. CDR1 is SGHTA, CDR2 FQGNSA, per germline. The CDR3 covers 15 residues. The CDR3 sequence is CASSFRLGNTGELFF. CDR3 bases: TGTGCCAGCAGCTTTCGACTAGGGAACACCGGGGAGCTGTTTTTT. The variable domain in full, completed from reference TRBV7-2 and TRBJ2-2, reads GAGVSQSPSNKVTEKGKDVELRCDPISGHTALYWYRQSLGQGLEFLIYFQGNSAPDKSGLPSDRFSAERTGGSVSTLTIQRTQQEDSAVYLCASSFRLGNTGELFFGEGSRLTVL.

DNA of the CDR3: TGTGCCAGCTTGGGGGGGGCGAATCAGCCCCAGCATTTT. Translating it yields CASLGGANQPQHF. This chain connects TRBV6-1 to TRBJ1-5; D is possibly TRBD1 (6 bases). The CDR3 totals 13 residues. V was cut by 8 bases and J by 4 bases, with 12 bases left in between. CDR1 and CDR2 from the germline V gene are MNHNS and SASEGT.

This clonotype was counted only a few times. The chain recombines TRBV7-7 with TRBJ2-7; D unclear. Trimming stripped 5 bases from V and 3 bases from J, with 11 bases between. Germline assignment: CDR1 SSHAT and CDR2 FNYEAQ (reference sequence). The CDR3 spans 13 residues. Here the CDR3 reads CASSPGLNYEQYF. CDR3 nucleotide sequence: TGTGCCAGCAGCCCGGGCCTAAACTACGAGCAGTACTTC.

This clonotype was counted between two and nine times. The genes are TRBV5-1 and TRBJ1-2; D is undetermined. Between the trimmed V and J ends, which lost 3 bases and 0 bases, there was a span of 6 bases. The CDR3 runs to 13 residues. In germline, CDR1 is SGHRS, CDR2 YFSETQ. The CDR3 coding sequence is TGCGCCAGCAGCTCGGTAGCTAACTATGGCTACACCTTC. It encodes CASSSVANYGYTF.

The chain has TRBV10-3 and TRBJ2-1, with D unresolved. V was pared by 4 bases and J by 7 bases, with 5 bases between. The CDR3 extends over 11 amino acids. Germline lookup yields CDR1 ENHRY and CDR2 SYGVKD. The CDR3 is CAISVGNEQFF. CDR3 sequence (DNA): TGTGCCATCAGTGTGGGTAATGAGCAGTTCTTC.

CDR3 region: CASGSWDGILFF. In DNA, the CDR3 is TGTGCTAGTGGTTCGTGGGATGGGATCCTGTTTTTT. V gene TRBV12-5 combines with J gene TRBJ1-4; D is unclear. Looked up from germline, CDR1 is LGHNT and CDR2 is FRNRAP. Trimming shortened V by 4 bases and J by 14 bases, and 14 bases separated the two germline ends. The CDR3 covers 12 residues.

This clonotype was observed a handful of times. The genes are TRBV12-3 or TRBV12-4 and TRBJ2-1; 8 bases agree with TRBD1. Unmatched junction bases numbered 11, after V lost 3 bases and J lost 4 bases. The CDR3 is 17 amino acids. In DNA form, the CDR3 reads TGTGCCAGCAGTTTGCGGGGACAGGACCTGAAGTACAATGAGCAGTTCTTC. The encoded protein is CASSLRGQDLKYNEQFF.

For the CDR3, the DNA is TGTGCCAGCAGCAGGCGGGGGGTACCACAAGAGACCCAGTACTTC. Translation gives CASSRRGVPQETQYF. V and J are TRBV7-3 and TRBJ2-5; 8 bases align to TRBD2. Germline CDR1 is SGHTA and CDR2 is FQGTGA. This CDR3 region has 15 residues. Losses at the gene ends were 5 bases for V and 2 bases for J; bases not matched to a gene: 7.